A single sample gave rise to the 14 T cell receptor beta chains below, sequenced in a study of molecular identifiers for immune sequencing clone quantification (dated by TCRdb to between 2018 and 2020). Libraries were prepared through PCR. Instrument used: Illumina HiSeq 4000. Starting from the raw public reads, TCRdb applied fastp trimming at Q25, assembled clones with MiXCR and retained in-frame beta chains. Rows merge per CDR3 protein into single entries with the most common DNA and genes. In all, the sample holds some 320,000 distinct CDR3 sequences, and about 20% of those were seen once. The leading ten clones occupy more than 0.8% of the sample. Sequenced input: naive CD8+ T cells from blood, with Jurkat cell RNA spiked in. What this sample's cell subset or site label stands for: FACS-sorted CD8+CD4-CCR7+CD45RA+ naive T cells. The receptor source for this set is a human donor in good health. Some libraries in this study had Jurkat cell RNA spiked in.

This clonotype showed up just once. At one boundary the junction diverges from the germline segment, which might be a read error. The chain couples TRBV27 to TRBJ2-7; TRBD2 aligns across 8 bases. This CDR3 is 14 amino acids long. In germline, CDR1 is MNHEY, CDR2 SMNVEV (reference sequence). The DNA of the CDR3 is TGTGCCGGCAGCGCTGGGACTAGGGGCTACGAGCAGTACTTC. Encoded protein: CAGSAGTRGYEQYF.

The chain recombines TRBV6-2 or TRBV6-3 with TRBJ2-1; 9 bases are a match to TRBD2. There are 16 residues in the CDR3. Looked up from germline, CDR1 is MNHEY and CDR2 is SVGEGT. V lost 5 bases and J lost 2; bases outside the gene matches: 7. The CDR3 DNA is TGTGCCAGCAGTCTGACTAGCGGTTACCCCTACAATGAGCAGTTCTTC. Protein product: CASSLTSGYPYNEQFF.

CDR3 nucleotide sequence: TGCGCCAGCAGCTTGGGACGGATGTACCAAGAGACCCAGTACTTC. Residues: CASSLGRMYQETQYF. The J gene is TRBJ2-5, the V gene TRBV5-1; no definite D call. The germline V gene has CDR1 SGHRS and CDR2 YFSETQ. The V and J ends lost 0 bases and 0 bases respectively, with 9 bases between them. The CDR3 runs 15 residues.

This clonotype appeared a few times. V and J are TRBV23-1 and TRBJ2-7; the D gene is possibly TRBD2 (5 bases). TRBV23-1 is designated an ORF whose function remains uncertain. V lost 3 bases to trimming and J lost 5 bases, with 11 bases between them. CDR3 length: 13 residues. The DNA of the CDR3 is TGCGCCAGCAGTCACCCCGAGGGAGACGAGCAGTACTTC. Encoded protein: CASSHPEGDEQYF.

This clonotype has a count of ten or more. The chain has TRBV12-3 or TRBV12-4 and TRBJ1-1; D not resolved. With 6 bases removed from V and 5 bases from J, the gap between germline ends came to 4 bases. This CDR3 spans 10 amino acids. CDR3 coding DNA: TGTGCCAGCAGCATTACTGAAGCTTTCTTT. Protein product: CASSITEAFF.

This clonotype came up many times. V and J are TRBV6-5 and TRBJ1-1; 9 nucleotides agree with TRBD1. Unmatched junction bases numbered 6, after V lost 6 bases and J lost 7 bases. Germline CDR1 and CDR2: MNHEY and SVGAGI. This CDR3 is built from 13 residues. CDR3 DNA sequence: TGTGCCAGCAGCACCGGACAGGGGTTTGAAGCTTTCTTT. Its protein is CASSTGQGFEAFF.

Regarding this clonotype: This may come from a read error, since a much larger clone is one base off. The DNA for the CDR3 is TGTGCCAGCAGCCAAGGCAGCAATTCCTACGAGCAGTACTTC. Its translation: CASSQGSNSYEQYF. J is TRBJ2-7 and V is TRBV14, with D unresolved. The germline CDR1 and CDR2 sequences are SGHDN and FVKESK. The CDR3 has 14 residues. V was shortened by 1 base and J by 1 base, with 8 bases between the two germline ends.

The chain joins TRBV19 to TRBJ2-6, with D perhaps matching TRBD1 or TRBD2 (5 bases each). Trimming cost V 4 bases and J 1 base, with 11 bases left between them. Germline CDR1 and CDR2: LNHDA and SQIVND (reference sequence). This CDR3 has 16 amino acids. CDR3 loop: CASSKGDRSGANVLTF. For the CDR3, the DNA is TGTGCCAGTAGTAAGGGAGACAGATCTGGGGCCAACGTCCTGACTTTC.

This clonotype was counted many times. This chain connects TRBV5-6 to TRBJ2-7; D remains ambiguous. V lost 0 bases to trimming and J lost 3 bases, with 10 bases between them. This CDR3 contains 14 residues. Germline CDR1 SGHDT, CDR2 YYEEEE. The CDR3, as DNA: TGTGCCAGCAGCTTGGACGGGCTAATCTACGAGCAGTACTTC. Amino acid sequence: CASSLDGLIYEQYF.

The chain employs TRBV28 and TRBJ2-7; D is perhaps TRBD2 (6 bases). This CDR3 is 12 amino acids long. CDR1 MDHEN and CDR2 SYDVKM come from the germline V gene. The CDR3 sequence is CPPQSRGWVRYF. The DNA of the CDR3 is TGTCCCCCACAGTCCCGGGGGTGGGTCAGATACTTC.

This clonotype was seen more than once but under ten times. The chain links TRBV11-2 to TRBJ1-6; D call uncertain. CDR3 length: 15 amino acids. Germline CDR1 is SGHAT and CDR2 is FQNNGV. Between the trimmed V and J ends, which lost 7 bases and 9 bases, there was a span of 19 bases. The CDR3 region has the DNA TGTGCCAGCACCGTAGGAGGCAGGACGGGTTCACCCCTCCACTTT. This codes for CASTVGGRTGSPLHF.

The J gene is TRBJ1-1, the V gene TRBV9; possibly TRBD1 for D (5 bases). Trimming stripped 1 base from V and 5 bases from J, with 15 bases between. The CDR3 consists of 15 residues. Germline CDR1 reads SGDLS; CDR2 reads YYNGEE. This CDR3 is CASSVSQWGRTEAFF. As DNA, the CDR3 is TGTGCCAGCAGCGTATCCCAATGGGGCCGAACTGAAGCTTTCTTT. Variable domain in full (rest from reference TRBV9 and TRBJ1-1): DSGVTQTPKHLITATGQRVTLRCSPRSGDLSVYWYQQSLDQGLQFLIQYYNGEERAKGNILERFSAQQFPDLHSELNLSSLELGDSALYFCASSVSQWGRTEAFFGQGTRLTVV.

In its sample, this clonotype was seen a few times. As DNA, the CDR3 is TGTGCCAGTAGTCCCCGGACGGCAACTAATGAAAAACTGTTTTTT. Its protein product is CASSPRTATNEKLFF. V usage is TRBV19 and J usage is TRBJ1-4, with D unclear. CDR1 and CDR2 from the germline V gene are LNHDA and SQIVND (reference sequence). This CDR3 is 15 amino acids long. The germline V and J ends were trimmed by 5 bases and 0 bases, with 10 bases remaining between them.

Ten or more counts support this clonotype. The chain links TRBV4-1 to TRBJ2-2; tentatively, D is TRBD1 or TRBD2 (5 bases each). V was clipped by 3 bases and J by 4 bases, with 15 bases between them. CDR3 length equals 16 residues. The germline CDR1 and CDR2 sequences are MGHRA and YSYEKL. The CDR3 DNA reads TGCGCCAGCAGCCAGTCCGTAGGGACCTCCACCGGGGAGCTGTTTTTT. Protein: CASSQSVGTSTGELFF.